Included here is one T cell receptor (beta chain) sequence, with context. The CDR3 is 17 amino acids. From germline, CDR1 is MDHEN and CDR2 SYDVKM. Trimming removed 4 bases at V and 3 bases at J, with 21 bases between. Profiled with immunoSEQ multiplex PCR; TCRdb holds only in-frame clones, not every one. The sample has roughly 710,000 clones, approximately 85% seen once. This entry is derived from a study of shared T cell receptors in the human thymus. Another study also made use of these data, one on human thymus T cells. This second report adds: It was from resections taken during corrective heart surgery that the thymus tissue came. Within thymic and blood repertoires, V and J gene usage appeared to be biased. Related reports documented highly overlapping thymic repertoires among unrelated individuals.

The chain employs TRBV28 and TRBJ1-1; no clear D gene. The receptor was derived from a girl in the first two years of life with a congenital heart defect. The specimen was thymocytes. In DNA, the CDR3 is TGTGCCAGCAGTTCCGAACTAGACATGGACGGGGACACTGAAGCTTTCTTT. Its protein is CASSSELDMDGDTEAFF.